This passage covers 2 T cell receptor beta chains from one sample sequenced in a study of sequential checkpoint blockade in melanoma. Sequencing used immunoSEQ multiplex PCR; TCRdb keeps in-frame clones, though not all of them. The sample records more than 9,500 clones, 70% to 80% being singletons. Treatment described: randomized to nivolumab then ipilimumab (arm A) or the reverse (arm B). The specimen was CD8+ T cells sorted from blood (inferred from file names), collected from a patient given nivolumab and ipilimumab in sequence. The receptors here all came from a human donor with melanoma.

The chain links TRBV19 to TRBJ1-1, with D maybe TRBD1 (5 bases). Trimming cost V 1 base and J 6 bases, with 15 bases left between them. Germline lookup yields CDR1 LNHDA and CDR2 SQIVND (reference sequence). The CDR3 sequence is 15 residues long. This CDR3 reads CASSIVGGAGAEAFF. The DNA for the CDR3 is TGTGCCAGTAGTATAGTGGGAGGGGCCGGCGCTGAAGCTTTCTTT.

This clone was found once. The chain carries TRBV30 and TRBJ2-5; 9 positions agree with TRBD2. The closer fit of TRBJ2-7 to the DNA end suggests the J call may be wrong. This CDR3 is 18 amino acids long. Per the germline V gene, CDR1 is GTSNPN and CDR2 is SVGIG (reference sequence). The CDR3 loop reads CAWSGVTTGTSFSYEQYF. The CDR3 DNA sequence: TGTGCCTGGAGTGGAGTCACCACCGGGACTAGCTTTTCCTACGAGCAGTACTTC.